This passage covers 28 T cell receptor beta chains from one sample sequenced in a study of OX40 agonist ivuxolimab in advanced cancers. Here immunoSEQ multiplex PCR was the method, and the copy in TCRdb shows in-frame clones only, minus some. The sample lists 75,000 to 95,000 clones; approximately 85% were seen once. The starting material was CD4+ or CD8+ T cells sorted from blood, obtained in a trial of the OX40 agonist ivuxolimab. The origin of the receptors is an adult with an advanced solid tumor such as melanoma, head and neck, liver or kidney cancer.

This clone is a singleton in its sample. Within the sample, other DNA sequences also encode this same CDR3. The CDR3: CASSVGLAGGTGELFF. The CDR3 coding sequence is TGTGCCAGCAGCGTAGGACTAGCGGGAGGTACCGGGGAGCTGTTTTTT. The rearrangement links TRBV9 to TRBJ2-2, with 13 nucleotides matching TRBD2. V lost 0 bases, J lost 5 bases, and 1 base stayed unmatched. CDR3 size: 16 residues. Germline CDR1 and CDR2: SGDLS and YYNGEE.

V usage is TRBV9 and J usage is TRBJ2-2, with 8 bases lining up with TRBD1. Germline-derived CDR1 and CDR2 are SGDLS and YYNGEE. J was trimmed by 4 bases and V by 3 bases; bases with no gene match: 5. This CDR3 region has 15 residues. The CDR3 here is CASSGQGMGTGELFF. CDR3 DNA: TGTGCCAGCAGCGGACAGGGGATGGGCACCGGGGAGCTGTTTTTT.

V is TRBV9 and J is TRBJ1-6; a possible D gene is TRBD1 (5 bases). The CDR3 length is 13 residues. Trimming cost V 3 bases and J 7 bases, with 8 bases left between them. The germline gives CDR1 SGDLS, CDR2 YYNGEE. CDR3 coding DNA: TGTGCCAGCAGCGAGACAGCAAATTCACCCCTCCACTTT. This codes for CASSETANSPLHF.

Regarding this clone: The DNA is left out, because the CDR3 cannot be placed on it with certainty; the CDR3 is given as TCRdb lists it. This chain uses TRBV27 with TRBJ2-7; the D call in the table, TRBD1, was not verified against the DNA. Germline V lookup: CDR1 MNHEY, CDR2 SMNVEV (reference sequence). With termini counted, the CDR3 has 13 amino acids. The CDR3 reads CASSFQVSYEQYF.

The CDR3 DNA is TGTGCCAGCAGCCAAGATCTCACATATGGCTACACCTTC. It codes for CASSQDLTYGYTF. J is TRBJ1-2 and V is TRBV14; D gene unclear. Deletions cut 0 bases from V and 5 bases from J, with 7 bases between. Germline V lookup: CDR1 SGHDN, CDR2 FVKESK. The CDR3 extends over 13 amino acids.

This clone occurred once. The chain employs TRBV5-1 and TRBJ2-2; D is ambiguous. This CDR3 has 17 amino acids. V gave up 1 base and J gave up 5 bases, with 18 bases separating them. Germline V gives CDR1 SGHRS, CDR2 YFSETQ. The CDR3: CASSLSPDVGLTGELFF. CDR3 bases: TGCGCCAGCAGCTTGAGTCCGGACGTTGGCCTTACCGGGGAGCTGTTTTTT. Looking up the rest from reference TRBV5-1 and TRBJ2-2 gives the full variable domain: KAGVTQTPRYLIKTRGQQVTLSCSPISGHRSVSWYQQTPGQGLQFLFEYFSETQRNKGNFPGRFSGRQFSNSRSEMNVSTLELGDSALYLCASSLSPDVGLTGELFFGEGSRLTVL.

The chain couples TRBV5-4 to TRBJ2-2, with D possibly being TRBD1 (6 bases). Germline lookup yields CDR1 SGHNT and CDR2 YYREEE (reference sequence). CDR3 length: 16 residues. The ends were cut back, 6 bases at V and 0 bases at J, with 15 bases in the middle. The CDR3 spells CASTKGQSSNTGELFF. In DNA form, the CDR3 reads TGTGCCAGCACCAAAGGACAGTCCTCGAACACCGGGGAGCTGTTTTTT.

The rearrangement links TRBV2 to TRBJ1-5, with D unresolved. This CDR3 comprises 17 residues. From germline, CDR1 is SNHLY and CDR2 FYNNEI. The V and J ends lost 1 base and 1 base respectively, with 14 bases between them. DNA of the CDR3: TGTGCCAGCAGTGAAGACCCCCCGGGTTGGAGCAATCAGCCCCAGCATTTT. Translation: CASSEDPPGWSNQPQHF.

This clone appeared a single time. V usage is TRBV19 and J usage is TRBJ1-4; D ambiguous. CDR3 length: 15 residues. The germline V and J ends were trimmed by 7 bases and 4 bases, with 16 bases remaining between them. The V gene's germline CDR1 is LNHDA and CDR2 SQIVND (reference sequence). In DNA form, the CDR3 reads TGTGCCAGTAATTTTTTTGGGCAGGATAATGAAAAACTGTTTTTT. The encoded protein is CASNFFGQDNEKLFF.

Written as DNA, the CDR3 is TGTGCCAGCAGTTTATCCCCAAACAGGGGCTACACCTTC. Amino acids: CASSLSPNRGYTF. The rearrangement links TRBV27 to TRBJ1-2; D is possibly TRBD1 (5 bases). The V gene's germline CDR1 is MNHEY and CDR2 SMNVEV (reference sequence). Trimming took off 0 bases at V and 8 bases at J, with 10 bases between the two ends. The CDR3 spans 13 residues.

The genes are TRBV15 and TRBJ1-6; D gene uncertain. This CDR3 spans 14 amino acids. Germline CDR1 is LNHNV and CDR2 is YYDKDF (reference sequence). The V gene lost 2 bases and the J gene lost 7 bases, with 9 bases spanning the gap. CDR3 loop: CATSRTQSNSPLHF. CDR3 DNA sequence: TGTGCCACCAGCAGAACCCAGTCGAATTCACCCCTCCACTTT.

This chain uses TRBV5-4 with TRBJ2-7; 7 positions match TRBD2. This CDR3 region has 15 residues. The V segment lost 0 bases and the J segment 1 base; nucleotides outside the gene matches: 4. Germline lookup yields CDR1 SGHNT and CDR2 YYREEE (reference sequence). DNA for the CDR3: TGTGCCAGCAGCTTGGGCGGGGGACGGTCCTACGAGCAGTACGTC. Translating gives CASSLGGGRSYEQYV.

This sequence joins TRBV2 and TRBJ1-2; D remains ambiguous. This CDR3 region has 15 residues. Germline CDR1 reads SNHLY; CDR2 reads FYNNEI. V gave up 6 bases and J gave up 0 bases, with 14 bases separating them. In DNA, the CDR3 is TGTGCCAGCAGCCCCGGGGAGGGAACTAACTATGGCTACACCTTC. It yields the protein CASSPGEGTNYGYTF.

The CDR3 region is CASYGTSGRAPYNEQFF. Here the CDR3 DNA reads TGTGCCAGTTATGGGACTAGCGGGAGAGCCCCCTACAATGAGCAGTTCTTC. The V call is TRBV19, the J call TRBJ2-1; 14 nucleotides align to TRBD2. Germline CDR1 is LNHDA and CDR2 is SQIVND (reference sequence). The CDR3 loop spans 17 amino acids. Losses at the gene ends were 8 bases for V and 2 bases for J; bases not matched to a gene: 8.

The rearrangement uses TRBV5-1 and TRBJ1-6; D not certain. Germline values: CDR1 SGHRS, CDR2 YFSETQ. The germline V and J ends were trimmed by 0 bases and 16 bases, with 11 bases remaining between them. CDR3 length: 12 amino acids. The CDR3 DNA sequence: TGCGCCAGCAGCTTGGATTTTCACTTTCTCCACTTT. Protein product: CASSLDFHFLHF.

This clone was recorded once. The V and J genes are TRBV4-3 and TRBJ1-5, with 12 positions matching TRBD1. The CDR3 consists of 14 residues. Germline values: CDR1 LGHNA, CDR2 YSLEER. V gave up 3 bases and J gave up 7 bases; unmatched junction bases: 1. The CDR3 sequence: CASSQGTGGQPQHF. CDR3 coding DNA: TGCGCCAGCAGCCAGGGGACAGGGGGCCAGCCCCAGCATTTT.

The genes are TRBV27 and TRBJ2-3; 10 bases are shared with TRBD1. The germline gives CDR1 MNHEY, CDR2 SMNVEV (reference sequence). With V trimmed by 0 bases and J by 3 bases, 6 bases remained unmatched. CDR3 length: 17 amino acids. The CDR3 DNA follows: TGTGCCAGCAGTTTATCAATACCGGGACAGGGGACAGATACGCAGTATTTT. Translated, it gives CASSLSIPGQGTDTQYF.

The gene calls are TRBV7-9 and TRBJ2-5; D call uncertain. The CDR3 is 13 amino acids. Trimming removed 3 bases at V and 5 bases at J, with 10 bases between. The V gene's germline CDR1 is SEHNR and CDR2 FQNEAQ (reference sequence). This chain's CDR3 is CASSLIVPETQYF. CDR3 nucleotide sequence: TGTGCCAGCAGCTTGATTGTCCCGGAGACCCAGTACTTC. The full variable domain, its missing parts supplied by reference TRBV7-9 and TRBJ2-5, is DTGVSQNPRHKITKRGQNVTFRCDPISEHNRLYWYRQTLGQGPEFLTYFQNEAQLEKSRLLSDRFSAERPKGSFSTLEIQRTEQGDSAMYLCASSLIVPETQYFGPGTRLLVL.

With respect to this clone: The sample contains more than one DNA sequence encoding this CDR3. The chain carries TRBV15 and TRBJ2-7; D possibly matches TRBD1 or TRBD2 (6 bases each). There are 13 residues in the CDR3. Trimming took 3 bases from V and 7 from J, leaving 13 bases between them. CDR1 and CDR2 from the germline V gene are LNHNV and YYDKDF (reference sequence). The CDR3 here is CATSRTQGREQYF. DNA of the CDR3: TGTGCCACCAGCAGGACGCAGGGGAGGGAGCAGTACTTC.

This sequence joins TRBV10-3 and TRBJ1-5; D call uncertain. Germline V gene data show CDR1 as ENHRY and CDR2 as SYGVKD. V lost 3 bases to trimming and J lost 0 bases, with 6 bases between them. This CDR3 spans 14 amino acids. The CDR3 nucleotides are TGTGCCATCAGTGAACAGCTTAGCAATCAGCCCCAGCATTTT. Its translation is CAISEQLSNQPQHF.

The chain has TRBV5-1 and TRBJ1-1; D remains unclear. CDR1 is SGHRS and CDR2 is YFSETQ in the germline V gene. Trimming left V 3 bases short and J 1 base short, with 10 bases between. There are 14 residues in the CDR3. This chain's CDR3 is CASSSSTGNTEAFF. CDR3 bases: TGCGCCAGCAGCTCCTCTACGGGGAACACTGAAGCTTTCTTT.

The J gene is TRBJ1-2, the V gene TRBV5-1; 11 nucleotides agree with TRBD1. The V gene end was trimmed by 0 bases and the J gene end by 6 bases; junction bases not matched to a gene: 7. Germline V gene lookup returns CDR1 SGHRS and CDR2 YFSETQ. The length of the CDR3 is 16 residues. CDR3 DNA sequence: TGCGCCAGCAGCTTGGCTGGGACAGGGGGAATGGATGGCTACACCTTC. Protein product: CASSLAGTGGMDGYTF.

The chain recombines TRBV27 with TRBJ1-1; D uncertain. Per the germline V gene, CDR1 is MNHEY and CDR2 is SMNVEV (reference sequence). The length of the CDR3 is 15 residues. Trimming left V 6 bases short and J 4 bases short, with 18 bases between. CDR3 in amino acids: CASSEYGSVFTEAFF. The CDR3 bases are TGTGCCAGCAGCGAATACGGGTCAGTTTTCACTGAAGCTTTCTTT.

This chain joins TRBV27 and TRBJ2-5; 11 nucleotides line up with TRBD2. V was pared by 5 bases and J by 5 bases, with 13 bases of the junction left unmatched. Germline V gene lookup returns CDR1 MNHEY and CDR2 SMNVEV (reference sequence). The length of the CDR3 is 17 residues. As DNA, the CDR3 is TGTGCCAGCAGTCCAATTAGCGGGAGGGCCCGGGCGGAGACCCAGTACTTC. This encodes CASSPISGRARAETQYF.

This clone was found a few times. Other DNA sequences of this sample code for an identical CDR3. The CDR3 here is CASSLGGGDEQYV. DNA of the CDR3: TGTGCCAGCAGCTTGGGGGGTGGGGACGAGCAGTACGTC. This chain uses TRBV7-9 with TRBJ2-7; maybe TRBD2 (6 bases). CDR1 is SEHNR, CDR2 FQNEAQ, per germline (reference sequence). Trimming removed 3 bases at V and 5 bases at J, with 11 bases between. This CDR3 has 13 amino acids.

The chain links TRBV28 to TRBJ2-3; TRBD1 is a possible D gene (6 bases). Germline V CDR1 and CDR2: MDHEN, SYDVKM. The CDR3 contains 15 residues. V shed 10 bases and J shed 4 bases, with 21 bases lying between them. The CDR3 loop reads CAIKGVEPAPDTQYF. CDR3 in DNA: TGTGCCATTAAGGGGGTAGAACCAGCACCAGATACGCAGTATTTT.

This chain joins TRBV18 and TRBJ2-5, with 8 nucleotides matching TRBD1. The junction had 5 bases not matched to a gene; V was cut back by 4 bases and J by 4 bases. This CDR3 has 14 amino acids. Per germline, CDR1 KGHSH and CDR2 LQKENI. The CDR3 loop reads CASSQPTGVETQYF. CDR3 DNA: TGTGCCAGCTCACAACCGACAGGGGTAGAGACCCAGTACTTC.

The CDR3 DNA reads TGCAGCGCCAGTGTGCTAGCGGGAGTAGGAAATGAGCAGTTCTTC. Amino acids: CSASVLAGVGNEQFF. J is TRBJ2-1 and V is TRBV29-1, with 10 bases that match TRBD2. Germline V gene lookup returns CDR1 SQVTM and CDR2 ANQGSEA. The trim removed 7 bases at V and 7 bases at J, leaving 13 bases unmatched. There are 15 residues in the CDR3.